This T cell receptor beta chain was profiled in a study of cytomegalovirus exposure and HLA in healthy donors. Study-wide results and limits: In a later analysis, common viral pathogens appeared linked to several of the most significant clusters. Some TCR beta chains (roughly 160 of them) were listed as cytomegalovirus-associated. On later analysis, the bulk of CMV-associated TCR beta chains appeared to be HLA-restricted.

Concerning this clone: What it binds is unknown.

Vbeta (60) and Jbeta (13) primers were used in the PCR. The assay was immunoSEQ multiplex PCR, and TCRdb's table has in-frame clones only and misses some. The sample has around 200,000 clones; 80% are singletons. Germline-derived CDR1 and CDR2 are MNHEY and SVGAGI. This CDR3 spans 15 amino acids. Trimming cost V 4 bases and J 8 bases; bases outside gene matches: 8. The receptor was isolated from a boy younger than 18 in good health and CMV-seronegative. The chain couples TRBV6-5 to TRBJ1-6, with TRBD1 identical over 7 bases. The material sequenced was PBMCs. The CDR3 nucleotides are TGTGCCAGCAGTTGGATAGGGGACAGACATTCACCCCTCCACTTT. It translates to CASSWIGDRHSPLHF.